There are a few counts of the clone carrying this T cell receptor (beta chain). Its target is not known. Amplification started from genomic DNA. Multiplex PCR with 30 forward and 13 reverse primers amplified the TCR beta CDR3. TCRdb ran MiXCR on the multiplex PCR reads and lists one entry per CDR3 protein. The profile shows about 290,000 distinct CDR3 sequences, around 47% of them singletons. This specimen comes from a study of type 1 and type 2 diabetes patients. As for the study in general: Participants included type 1 and type 2 diabetes patients plus nondiabetic controls. Sequencing for the whole study yielded about 18 million paired-end reads. Study outcomes and limitations: Groups were not age- or gender-matched, which may bias interpretation.

All diabetic donors were classified as either type 1 or type 2 diabetes. The CDR3 contains 13 residues. Trimming pared 3 bases from V and 5 bases from J, leaving 13 bases between. Germline loops: CDR1 DFQATT, CDR2 SNEGSKA (reference sequence). V and J are TRBV20-1 and TRBJ1-2, with D perhaps matching TRBD1 (5 bases). Sequencing was performed on peripheral blood mononuclear cells (PBMCs). The receptor was derived from a young man with type 2 diabetes. This chain's CDR3 is CSASLAGLYGYTF. The CDR3 nucleotides read TGCAGTGCTAGTCTCGCAGGGCTTTATGGCTACACCTTC.